This T cell receptor (beta chain) derives from a study of T cells in Graves' hyperthyroidism and ophthalmopathy. The authors deemed Graves' hyperthyroidism stable absent ophthalmopathy progression within 18 months. Uncontrolled infection, other autoimmune disease, pregnancy and lactation each barred patients from inclusion. Based on clinical symptoms, serum thyroxine and TRAb, thyroid ultrasound and orbital computed tomography, diagnoses were reached. From approximately 9.1 ml of fresh peripheral blood, PBMCs were isolated. The table lists this clonotype with many counts. CDR3 size: 14 residues. Germline lookup yields CDR1 SNHLY and CDR2 FYNNEI. V lost 4 bases to trimming and J lost 5 bases, with 15 bases between them. Researchers amplified the TCR beta CDR3 regions from RNA transcripts. Carried out on the TCR CDR3, a first-round RT-PCR used the HTBI primer set. TCRdb re-called the multiplex PCR reads through MiXCR, storing one row per CDR3 protein. The profile shows under 250,000 distinct CDR3 sequences, under 20% of them singletons.

The rearrangement links TRBV2 to TRBJ2-7; D call uncertain. The sample consisted of blood. The clonotype comes from a man in his fifties with Graves' hyperthyroidism. CDR3 in DNA: TGTGCCAGCAGTGCAACAAGATCCCTAAACGAGCAGTACTTC. This translates into CASSATRSLNEQYF.